The TCR beta chain described here comes from a study of blood T cell repertoires in COVID-19. Study details: Sources were T cells, B-cell-depleted T cells, or PBMCs; the material itself was cDNA or gDNA.

This CDR3 contains 19 residues. The germline V gene encodes CDR1 SGHTA and CDR2 FQGNSA. The V gene end was trimmed by 5 bases and the J gene end by 8 bases; junction bases not matched to a gene: 16. Everyone who took part was roughly 18 to 89 years old, and they came from about two dozen US areas. Participants had their cohort set by participant-reported clinical history. In Cohort 3, a recovered donor had either two negative PCRs, clearance, or symptom resolution. Profiled with immunoSEQ multiplex PCR; TCRdb holds only in-frame clones, not every one. This table has 200,000 to 300,000 clones, approximately 90% appearing once.

The origin of this receptor is a woman under 40 who had recovered from COVID-19. V usage is TRBV7-2 and J usage is TRBJ2-1; 15 bases align to TRBD2. The material sequenced was PBMCs or T cells enriched from blood (not recorded which). This CDR3 is CASSPVEGTSGRSVHEQFF. The CDR3 coding sequence is TGTGCCAGCAGCCCCGTAGAGGGGACTAGCGGGAGGAGTGTCCATGAGCAGTTCTTC.